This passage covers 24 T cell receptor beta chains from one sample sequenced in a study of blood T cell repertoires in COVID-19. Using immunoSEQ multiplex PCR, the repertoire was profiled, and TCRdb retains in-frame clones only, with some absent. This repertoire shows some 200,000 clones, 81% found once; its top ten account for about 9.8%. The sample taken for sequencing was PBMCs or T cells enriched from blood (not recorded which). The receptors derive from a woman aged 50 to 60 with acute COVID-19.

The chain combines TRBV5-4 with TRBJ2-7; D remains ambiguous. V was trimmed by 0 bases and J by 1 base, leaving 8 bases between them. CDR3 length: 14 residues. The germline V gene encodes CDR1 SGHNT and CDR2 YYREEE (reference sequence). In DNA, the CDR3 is TGTGCCAGCAGCTTGGGACGGGTTTCCTACGAGCAGTACTTC. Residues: CASSLGRVSYEQYF.

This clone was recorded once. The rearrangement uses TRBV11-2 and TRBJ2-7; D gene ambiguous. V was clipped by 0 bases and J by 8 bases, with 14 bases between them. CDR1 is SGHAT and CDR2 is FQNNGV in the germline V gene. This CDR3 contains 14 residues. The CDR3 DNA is TGTGCCAGCAGCTTAGACCGGAACAGTGCTAAGCAGTACTTC. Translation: CASSLDRNSAKQYF.

The CDR3 DNA reads TGTGCCAGCTCCAACGAGGGGGTCGGGGAGCTGTTTTTT. Translated: CASSNEGVGELFF. This sequence joins TRBV6-4 and TRBJ2-2; perhaps TRBD1 as D (6 bases). CDR1 and CDR2 from the germline V gene are MRHNA and SNTAGT. The CDR3 length is 13 residues. Trimming removed 8 bases at V and 7 bases at J, with 14 bases between.

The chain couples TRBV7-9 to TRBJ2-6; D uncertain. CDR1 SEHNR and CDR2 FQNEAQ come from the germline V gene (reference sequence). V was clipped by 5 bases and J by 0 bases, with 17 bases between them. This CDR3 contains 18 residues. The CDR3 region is CASSPPLQESSGANVLTF. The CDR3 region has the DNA TGTGCCAGCAGCCCACCTCTCCAGGAAAGCTCTGGGGCCAACGTCCTGACTTTC.

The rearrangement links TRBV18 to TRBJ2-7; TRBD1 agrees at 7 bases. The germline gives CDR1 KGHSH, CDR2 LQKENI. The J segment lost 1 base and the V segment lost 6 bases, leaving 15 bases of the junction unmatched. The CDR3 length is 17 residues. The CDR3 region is CASSPPSGTALSYEQYF. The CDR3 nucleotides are TGTGCCAGCTCCCCCCCCTCTGGGACAGCACTATCCTACGAGCAGTACTTC.

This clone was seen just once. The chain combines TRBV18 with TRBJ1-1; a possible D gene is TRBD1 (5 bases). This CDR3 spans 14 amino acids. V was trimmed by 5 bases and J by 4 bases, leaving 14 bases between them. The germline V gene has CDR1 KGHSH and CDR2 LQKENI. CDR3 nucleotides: TGTGCCAGCTCAGGGGGAGGGATCGGCACTGAAGCTTTCTTT. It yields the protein CASSGGGIGTEAFF.

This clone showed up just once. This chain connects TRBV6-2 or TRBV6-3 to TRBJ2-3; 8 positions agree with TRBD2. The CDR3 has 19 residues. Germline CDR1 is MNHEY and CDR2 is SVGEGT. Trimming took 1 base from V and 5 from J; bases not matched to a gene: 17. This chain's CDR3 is CASSYLRSSGLGRQDTQYF. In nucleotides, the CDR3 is TGTGCCAGCAGTTACTTGAGAAGTTCGGGACTAGGACGGCAAGATACGCAGTATTTT.

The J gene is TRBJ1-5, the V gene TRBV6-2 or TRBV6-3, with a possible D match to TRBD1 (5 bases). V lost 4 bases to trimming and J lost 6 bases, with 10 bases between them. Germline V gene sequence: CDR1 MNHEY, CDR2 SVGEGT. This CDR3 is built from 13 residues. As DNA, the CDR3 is TGTGCCAGCAGTTTAGGAGGGACTCAGCCCCAGCATTTT. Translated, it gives CASSLGGTQPQHF.

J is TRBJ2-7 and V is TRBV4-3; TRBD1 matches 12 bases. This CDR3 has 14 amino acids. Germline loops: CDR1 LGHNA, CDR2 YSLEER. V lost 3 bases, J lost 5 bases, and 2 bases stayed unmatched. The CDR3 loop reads CASSQGTGGHEQYF. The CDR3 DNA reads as TGCGCCAGCAGCCAGGGGACAGGGGGCCACGAGCAGTACTTC.

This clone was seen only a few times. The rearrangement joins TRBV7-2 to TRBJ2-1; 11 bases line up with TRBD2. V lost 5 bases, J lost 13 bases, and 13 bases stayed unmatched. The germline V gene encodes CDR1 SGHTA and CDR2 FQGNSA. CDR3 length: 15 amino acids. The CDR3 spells CASSPLAGGPLGQFF. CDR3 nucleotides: TGTGCCAGCAGCCCGTTAGCGGGAGGGCCTTTGGGACAGTTCTTC. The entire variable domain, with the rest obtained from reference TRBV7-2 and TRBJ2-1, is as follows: GAGVSQSPSNKVTEKGKDVELRCDPISGHTALYWYRQSLGQGLEFLIYFQGNSAPDKSGLPSDRFSAERTGGSVSTLTIQRTQQEDSAVYLCASSPLAGGPLGQFFGPGTRLTVL.

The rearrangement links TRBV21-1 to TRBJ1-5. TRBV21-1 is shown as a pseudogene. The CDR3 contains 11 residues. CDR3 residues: CARPGRQPQHF. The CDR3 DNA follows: TGTGCTAGACCGGGTAGGCAGCCCCAGCATTTT.

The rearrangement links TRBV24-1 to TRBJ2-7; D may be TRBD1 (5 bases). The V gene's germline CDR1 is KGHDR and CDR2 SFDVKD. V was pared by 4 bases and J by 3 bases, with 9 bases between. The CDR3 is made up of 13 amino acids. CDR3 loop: CATSDTDSYEQYF. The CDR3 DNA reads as TGTGCCACCAGTGACACCGACAGCTACGAGCAGTACTTC.

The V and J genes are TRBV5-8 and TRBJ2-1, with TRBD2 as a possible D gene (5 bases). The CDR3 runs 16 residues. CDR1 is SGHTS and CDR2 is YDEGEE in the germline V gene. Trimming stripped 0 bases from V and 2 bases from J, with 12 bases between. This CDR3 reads CASSLVPTGAYNEQFF. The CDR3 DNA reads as TGTGCCAGCAGCTTGGTCCCGACCGGGGCCTACAATGAGCAGTTCTTC.

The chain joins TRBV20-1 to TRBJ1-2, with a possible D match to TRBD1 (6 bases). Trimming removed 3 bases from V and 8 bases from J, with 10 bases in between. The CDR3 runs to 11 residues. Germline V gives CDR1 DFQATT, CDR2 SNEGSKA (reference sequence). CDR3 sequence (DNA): TGCAGTGCTAGGGGGGGGCTCGGCTACACCTTC. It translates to CSARGGLGYTF.

The CDR3 nucleotides read TGCAGTGCTAGGAAGGGAGGTGGCTACACCTTC. The encoded protein is CSARKGGGYTF. The chain combines TRBV20-1 with TRBJ1-2; D gene ambiguous. V lost 3 bases to trimming and J lost 7 bases, with 9 bases between them. The CDR3 runs to 11 residues. Germline V gene data show CDR1 as DFQATT and CDR2 as SNEGSKA (reference sequence).

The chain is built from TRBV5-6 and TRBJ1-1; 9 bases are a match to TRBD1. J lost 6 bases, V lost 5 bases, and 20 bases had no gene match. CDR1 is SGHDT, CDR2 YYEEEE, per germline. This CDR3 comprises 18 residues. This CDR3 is CASSQPGQGFGGGAEAFF. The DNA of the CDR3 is TGTGCCAGCAGTCAACCGGGACAGGGATTCGGGGGTGGGGCTGAAGCTTTCTTT.

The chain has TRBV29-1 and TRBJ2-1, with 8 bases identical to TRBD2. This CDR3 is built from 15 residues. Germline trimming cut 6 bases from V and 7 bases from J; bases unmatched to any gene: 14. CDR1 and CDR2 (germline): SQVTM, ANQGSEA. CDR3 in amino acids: CSVVYSGGSYNEQFF. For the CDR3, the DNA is TGCAGCGTCGTCTACAGCGGGGGATCTTATAATGAGCAGTTCTTC.

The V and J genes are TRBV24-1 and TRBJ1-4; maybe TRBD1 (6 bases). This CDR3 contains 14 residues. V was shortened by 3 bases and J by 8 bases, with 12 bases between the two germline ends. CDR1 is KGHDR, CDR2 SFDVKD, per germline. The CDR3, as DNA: TGTGCCACCAGTGATGGTTACAGGGACGAAAAACTGTTTTTT. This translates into CATSDGYRDEKLFF.

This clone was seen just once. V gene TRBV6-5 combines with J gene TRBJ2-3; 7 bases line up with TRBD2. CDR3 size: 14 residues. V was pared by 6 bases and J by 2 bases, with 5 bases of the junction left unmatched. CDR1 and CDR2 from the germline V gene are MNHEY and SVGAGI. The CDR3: CASSRTSTTDTQYF. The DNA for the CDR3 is TGTGCCAGCAGCCGGACTAGTACCACAGATACGCAGTATTTT.

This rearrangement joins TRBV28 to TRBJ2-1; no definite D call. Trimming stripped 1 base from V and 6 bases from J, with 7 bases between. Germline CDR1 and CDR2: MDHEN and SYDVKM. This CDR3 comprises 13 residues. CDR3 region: CASSLSLLNEQFF. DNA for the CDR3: TGTGCCAGCAGTTTATCCCTTCTCAATGAGCAGTTCTTC.

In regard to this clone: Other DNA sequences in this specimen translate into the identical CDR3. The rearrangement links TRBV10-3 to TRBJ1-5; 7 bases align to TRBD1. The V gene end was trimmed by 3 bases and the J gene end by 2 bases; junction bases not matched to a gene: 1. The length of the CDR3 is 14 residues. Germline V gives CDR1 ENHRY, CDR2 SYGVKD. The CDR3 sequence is CAISDRGGNQPQHF. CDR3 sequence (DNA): TGTGCCATCAGTGACAGGGGGGGCAATCAGCCCCAGCATTTT.

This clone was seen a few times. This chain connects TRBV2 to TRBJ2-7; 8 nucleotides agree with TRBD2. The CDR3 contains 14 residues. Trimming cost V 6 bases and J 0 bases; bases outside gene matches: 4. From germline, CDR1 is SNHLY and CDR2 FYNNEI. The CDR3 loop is CASRKRESSYEQYF. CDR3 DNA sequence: TGTGCCAGCAGAAAGCGGGAGAGCTCCTACGAGCAGTACTTC.

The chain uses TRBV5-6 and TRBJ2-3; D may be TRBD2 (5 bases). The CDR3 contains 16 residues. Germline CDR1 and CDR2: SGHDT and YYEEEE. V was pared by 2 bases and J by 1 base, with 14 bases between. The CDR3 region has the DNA TGTGCCAGCAGCTTCCCCAATAGCGCCGGCACAGATACGCAGTATTTT. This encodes CASSFPNSAGTDTQYF. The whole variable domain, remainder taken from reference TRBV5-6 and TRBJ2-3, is DAGVTQSPTHLIKTRGQQVTLRCSPKSGHDTVSWYQQALGQGPQFIFQYYEEEERQRGNFPDRFSGHQFPNYSSELNVNALLLGDSALYLCASSFPNSAGTDTQYFGPGTRLTVL.

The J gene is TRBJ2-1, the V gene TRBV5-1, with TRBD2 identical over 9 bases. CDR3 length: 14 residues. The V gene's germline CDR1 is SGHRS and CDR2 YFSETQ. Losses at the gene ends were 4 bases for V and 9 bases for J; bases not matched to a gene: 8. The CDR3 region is CASSTSGGMGEQFF. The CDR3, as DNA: TGCGCCAGCAGCACAAGCGGGGGGATGGGTGAGCAGTTCTTC.